This T cell receptor (beta chain) came from a study of T cell clonality in common variable immunodeficiency. Overall study findings and caveats: Common variable immunodeficiency TCR beta sequences reportedly had fewer deletions and N-nucleotide insertions. Patient heterogeneity in the CVID cohort limited correlations between repertoire features and clinical complications. CVID subjects showed higher TCRbeta clonality than healthy controls.

V was pared by 4 bases and J by 2 bases, with 7 bases of the junction left unmatched. The CDR3 covers 15 residues. The V gene's germline CDR1 is SGHNT and CDR2 YYREEE (reference sequence). The sample holds many counts of this clone. Its target is unknown. The CDR3 end is not reached by the read, which stops 3 residues before it; the germline J gene fills it in. Data came from immunoSEQ multiplex PCR; TCRdb stores just in-frame clones and leaves some out. The sample presents more than 30,000 clones, none singletons. The receptor was isolated from a person between 18 and 75 years old in good health. The specimen sequenced was peripheral blood mononuclear cells. This chain uses TRBV5-4 with TRBJ1-1; TRBD1 matches at 8 bases. The DNA read from the CDR3 is TGTGCCAGCAGCCCGGACAGGGTAGTAAACACTGAA. Its translation: CASSPDRVVNTE. The complete CDR3 reads CASSPDRVVNTEAFF.